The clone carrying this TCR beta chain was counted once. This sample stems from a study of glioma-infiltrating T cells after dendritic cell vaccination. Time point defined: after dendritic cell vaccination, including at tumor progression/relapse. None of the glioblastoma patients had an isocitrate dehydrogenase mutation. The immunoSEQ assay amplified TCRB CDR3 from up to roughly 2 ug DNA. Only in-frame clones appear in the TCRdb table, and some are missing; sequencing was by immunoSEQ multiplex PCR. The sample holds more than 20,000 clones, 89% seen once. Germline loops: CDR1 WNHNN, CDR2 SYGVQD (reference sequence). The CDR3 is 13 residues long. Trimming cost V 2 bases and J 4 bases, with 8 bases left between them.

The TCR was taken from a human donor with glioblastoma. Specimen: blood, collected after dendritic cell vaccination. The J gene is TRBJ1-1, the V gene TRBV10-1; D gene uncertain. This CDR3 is CASSEGRGTEAFF. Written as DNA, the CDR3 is TGCGCCAGCAGTGAGGGCCGGGGCACTGAAGCTTTCTTT.